The entry that follows covers one T cell receptor (beta chain) sequence. Its antigen is undetermined. PCR was performed a second time for about 6 to 12 cycles using a sample-barcoded 5' primer and a J-beta primer mix. In TCRdb, the 5' RACE reads were re-called with MiXCR into one record per CDR3 protein. The sample has around 870,000 distinct CDR3 sequences, under 35% seen once. These data are taken from a study of blood T cells in healthy people across ages. Study results and limitations: A conclusive naive versus antigen-experienced comparison was prevented by the unsorted PBMCs.

V trimming: 2 bases; J trimming: 7 bases; junction bases outside the gene matches: 5. The V gene's germline CDR1 is DFQATT and CDR2 SNEGSKA (reference sequence). This CDR3 is built from 15 residues. The TCR comes from a woman aged 80 or over in good health. Source material: blood. This chain uses TRBV20-1 with TRBJ2-1, with 13 nucleotides matching TRBD2. CDR3 residues: CSARQLAGGGNEQFF. The CDR3 DNA is TGCAGTGCTAGACAACTAGCGGGAGGGGGTAATGAGCAGTTCTTC.